The entry below describes one TCR beta chain. Data came from immunoSEQ multiplex PCR; TCRdb stores just in-frame clones and leaves some out. This sample has more than 35,000 clones; over 65% occur once, and the top ten carry 9.5% to 15%. CDR1 and CDR2 (germline): MNHEY, SMNVEV (reference sequence). The germline V and J ends were trimmed by 3 bases and 3 bases, with 9 bases remaining between them. This CDR3 comprises 14 residues. These data are taken from a study of OX40 agonist ivuxolimab in advanced cancers. Study overall: The dose of intravenous ivuxolimab that patients received every 2 weeks ranged from 0.01 to 10 mg/kg. Each dose-escalation patient presented with hepatocellular carcinoma, melanoma, renal cell or head and neck cancer. Aged about 20 to 80 with a mean of 60 years, they were 82.7% male. Prior anti-PD-1, anti-PD-L1 or anti-CTLA-4 therapy did not bar entry, and 30% to 40% had some.

The sequencing used CD4+ or CD8+ T cells sorted from blood, collected in a trial of the OX40 agonist ivuxolimab. The V gene is TRBV27, the J gene TRBJ1-5; the D is unclear. The sequence derives from an adult with an advanced solid tumor such as melanoma, head and neck, liver or kidney cancer. The CDR3 loop reads CASSFRPINQPQHF. The CDR3 DNA follows: TGTGCCAGCAGTTTTCGTCCGATCAATCAGCCCCAGCATTTT.